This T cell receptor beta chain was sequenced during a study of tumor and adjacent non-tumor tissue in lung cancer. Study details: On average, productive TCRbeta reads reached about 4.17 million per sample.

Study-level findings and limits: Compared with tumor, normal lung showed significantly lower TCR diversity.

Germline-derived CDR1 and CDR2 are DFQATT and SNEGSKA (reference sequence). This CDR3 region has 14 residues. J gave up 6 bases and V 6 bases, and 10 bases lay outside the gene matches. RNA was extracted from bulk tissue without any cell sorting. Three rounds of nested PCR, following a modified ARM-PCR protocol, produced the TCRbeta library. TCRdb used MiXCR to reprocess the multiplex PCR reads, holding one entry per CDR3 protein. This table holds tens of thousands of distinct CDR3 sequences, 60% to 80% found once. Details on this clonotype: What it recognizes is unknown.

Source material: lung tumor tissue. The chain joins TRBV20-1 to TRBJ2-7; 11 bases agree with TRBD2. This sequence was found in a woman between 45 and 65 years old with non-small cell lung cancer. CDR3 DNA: TGCAGTGCCGTACTAGCGGGAGAACCCCGCGAGCAGTACTTC. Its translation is CSAVLAGEPREQYF.